The 19 T cell receptor beta chains presented below share a single source sample, sequenced in a study of shared clonotypes between healthy human individuals (dated by TCRdb to between 2020 and 2021). The library was built by means of the immunoSEQ multiplex PCR assay. TCRdb carries this immuneACCESS record with in-frame sequences only. Its versions omit some clonotypes, under half of them owing to an unresolved V gene in the studies checked, with the rest unexplained. Recorded for this sample are about 480,000 clones; 75% to 85% of them occurred a single time. The leading ten clones occupy 10% to 15% of the sample. The sequenced material came from PBMCs. The origin of the receptors is a woman aged 35 to 49 in good health. Some clones in this sample may be carry-over from other donors' samples.

This clone was counted ten times or more. This chain links TRBV27 with TRBJ2-1; TRBD2 matches 10 bases. The length of the CDR3 is 15 residues. The V gene end was trimmed by 3 bases and the J gene end by 9 bases; junction bases not matched to a gene: 8. The germline gives CDR1 MNHEY, CDR2 SMNVEV (reference sequence). The CDR3 loop reads CASSFRAGGGREQFF. In nucleotides, the CDR3 is TGTGCCAGCAGTTTCAGAGCGGGAGGGGGCCGTGAGCAGTTCTTC.

The chain carries TRBV19 and TRBJ1-2, with D uncertain. The V end lost 3 bases, the J end lost 4 bases, and 12 bases lay between the germline ends. The CDR3 covers 14 residues. The V gene's germline CDR1 is LNHDA and CDR2 SQIVND (reference sequence). The CDR3 region is CASSMGREFYGYTF. The CDR3 DNA reads as TGTGCCAGTAGTATGGGCCGGGAATTCTATGGCTACACCTTC. Supplemented by reference TRBV19 and TRBJ1-2, the full variable domain reads DGGITQSPKYLFRKEGQNVTLSCEQNLNHDAMYWYRQDPGQGLRLIYYSQIVNDFQKGDIAEGYSVSREKKESFPLTVTSAQKNPTAFYLCASSMGREFYGYTFGSGTRLTVV.

CDR3 coding DNA: TGTGCCAGCAGCGGGACAGGGGCTAGCACAGATACGCAGTATTTT. Translating gives CASSGTGASTDTQYF. The V call is TRBV5-6, the J call TRBJ2-3; 10 nucleotides align to TRBD1. CDR1 and CDR2 from the germline V gene are SGHDT and YYEEEE. This CDR3 comprises 15 residues. V was clipped by 4 bases and J by 0 bases; unmatched bases: 2.

This chain links TRBV5-4 with TRBJ1-4; no firm D call. CDR1 and CDR2 from the germline V gene are SGHNT and YYREEE (reference sequence). This CDR3 is 12 amino acids long. Trimming pared 0 bases from V and 7 bases from J, leaving 4 bases between. CDR3 sequence: CASSLDGEKLFF. DNA of the CDR3: TGTGCCAGCAGCTTGGACGGTGAAAAACTGTTTTTT.

This chain uses TRBV10-1 with TRBJ1-4; 10 nucleotides match TRBD1. The CDR3 consists of 16 residues. Trimming took 6 bases from V and 5 from J; bases not matched to a gene: 9. Germline values: CDR1 WNHNN, CDR2 SYGVQD (reference sequence). This CDR3 reads CASRDDRGRRNEKLFF. The CDR3 nucleotides read TGCGCCAGCAGAGACGACAGGGGGCGACGGAATGAAAAACTGTTTTTT.

To note about this clone: Only one base separates this from a far larger clonotype, so it likely reflects a read error. The sample contains more than one DNA sequence encoding this CDR3. The V and J genes are TRBV7-9 and TRBJ2-7, with TRBD1 matching 8 bases. Germline assignment: CDR1 SEHNR and CDR2 FQNEAQ (reference sequence). The length of the CDR3 is 19 residues. CDR3 loop: CASSLAVRTGGLGSYEQYF. The CDR3 nucleotides read TGTGCTAGCAGCTTAGCGGTGAGAACAGGGGGACTGGGGTCCTACGAGCAGTACTTC.

This clone has only a few counts. The CDR3 DNA reads TGTGCCAGACTTCCCACCCGGACGGCGGTAGGCCAAGAGACCCAGTACTTC. The encoded protein is CARLPTRTAVGQETQYF. V and J are TRBV19 and TRBJ2-5, with D uncertain. The CDR3 has 17 amino acids. The germline gives CDR1 LNHDA, CDR2 SQIVND (reference sequence). The germline V and J ends were trimmed by 9 bases and 1 base, with 24 bases remaining between them.

This rearrangement joins TRBV7-2 to TRBJ1-6; D gene uncertain. The CDR3 is 13 residues long. V was shortened by 1 base and J by 10 bases, with 8 bases between the two germline ends. Per germline, CDR1 SGHTA and CDR2 FQGNSA. DNA for the CDR3: TGTGCCAGCAGCTTAGAGCAGCGCTCACCCCTCCACTTT. Encoded protein: CASSLEQRSPLHF. Together with reference TRBV7-2 and TRBJ1-6, the CDR3 gives the full variable domain: GAGVSQSPSNKVTEKGKDVELRCDPISGHTALYWYRQSLGQGLEFLIYFQGNSAPDKSGLPSDRFSAERTGGSVSTLTIQRTQQEDSAVYLCASSLEQRSPLHFGNGTRLTVT.

With regard to this clone: This CDR3 is also generated by other DNA sequences in the sample. CDR3 sequence reads: CASSLGLVTDTQYF. In nucleotides, the CDR3 is TGTGCCAGCAGCTTGGGACTAGTCACAGATACGCAGTATTTT. This chain links TRBV7-3 with TRBJ2-3; TRBD2 matches at 8 bases. The V gene end was trimmed by 3 bases and the J gene end by 2 bases; junction bases not matched to a gene: 1. CDR3 length: 14 residues. In germline, CDR1 is SGHTA, CDR2 FQGTGA. Full variable domain (remainder filled in from reference TRBV7-3 and TRBJ2-3): GAGVSQTPSNKVTEKGKYVELRCDPISGHTALYWYRQSLGQGPEFLIYFQGTGAADDSGLPNDRFFAVRPEGSVSTLKIQRTERGDSAVYLCASSLGLVTDTQYFGPGTRLTVL.

The chain combines TRBV18 with TRBJ2-2; either TRBD1 or TRBD2 may fit D (5 bases each). V lost 3 bases to trimming and J lost 1 base, with 9 bases between them. Germline CDR1 reads KGHSH; CDR2 reads LQKENI. The CDR3 sequence is 15 residues long. CDR3 coding DNA: TGTGCCAGCTCACCCGGGACGGAGAACACCGGGGAGCTGTTTTTT. Translated, it gives CASSPGTENTGELFF.

The chain links TRBV1 to TRBJ2-1; the table's D gene call, TRBD2, was not cross checked with the DNA. TRBV1 is tagged as a pseudogene. The CDR3 runs to 16 residues. The CDR3 reads CTSKTESGGVDDEQFF. CDR3 nucleotides: TGCACCAGCAAAACCGAGTCGGGAGGGGTCGATGATGAGCAGTTCTTC.

Comment on this clone: Other DNA sequences in the same sample also yield this CDR3. The chain couples TRBV5-1 to TRBJ2-5; D tentatively reads TRBD1 or TRBD2 (5 bases each). Germline CDR1 and CDR2: SGHRS and YFSETQ. The CDR3 spans 14 residues. Deletions cut 0 bases from V and 1 base from J, with 7 bases between. The CDR3: CASSLDGGQETQYF. The CDR3, as DNA: TGCGCCAGCAGCTTGGATGGGGGCCAAGAGACCCAGTACTTC.

V and J are TRBV5-6 and TRBJ1-1; D not resolved. Germline V lookup: CDR1 SGHDT, CDR2 YYEEEE. CDR3 length: 15 amino acids. With 0 bases removed from V and 4 bases from J, the gap between germline ends came to 13 bases. The CDR3 sequence: CASSLGHPTFTEAFF. CDR3 coding DNA: TGTGCCAGCAGCTTGGGGCACCCGACGTTCACTGAAGCTTTCTTT. Complete variable domain (other parts from reference TRBV5-6 and TRBJ1-1): DAGVTQSPTHLIKTRGQQVTLRCSPKSGHDTVSWYQQALGQGPQFIFQYYEEEERQRGNFPDRFSGHQFPNYSSELNVNALLLGDSALYLCASSLGHPTFTEAFFGQGTRLTVV.

This chain connects TRBV6-4 to TRBJ2-2; TRBD2 matches at 11 bases. CDR1 is MRHNA and CDR2 is SNTAGT in the germline V gene. V was clipped by 6 bases and J by 6 bases; unmatched bases: 9. This CDR3 contains 16 residues. For the CDR3, the DNA is TGTGCCAGCAGCCGAACTAGCGGGAGTTTCGCCGGGGAGCTGTTTTTT. Protein: CASSRTSGSFAGELFF.

The CDR3 DNA reads TGTGCCAGCAGTTTAGGGGGTTTCAATCAGTTCTTC. Amino acids: CASSLGGFNQFF. The chain is built from TRBV28 and TRBJ2-1; D possibly uses TRBD1 or TRBD2 (5 bases each). The CDR3 consists of 12 residues. Deletions cut 2 bases from V and 13 bases from J, with 12 bases between. The V gene's germline CDR1 is MDHEN and CDR2 SYDVKM.

This clone was seen only a few times. The rearrangement links TRBV7-9 to TRBJ2-7, with D perhaps matching TRBD1 (6 bases). Germline V CDR1 and CDR2: SEHNR, FQNEAQ (reference sequence). Between the trimmed V and J ends, which lost 1 base and 4 bases, there was a span of 8 bases. The CDR3 totals 13 residues. CDR3 region: CASSLGDNYEQYF. CDR3 DNA: TGTGCCAGCAGCTTAGGGGACAATTACGAGCAGTACTTC.

CDR3 protein: CATSPRRSGANVLTF. For the CDR3, the DNA is TGTGCCACCAGCCCTAGACGCTCTGGGGCCAACGTCCTGACTTTC. The chain has TRBV15 and TRBJ2-6; D not resolved. This CDR3 comprises 15 residues. V was clipped by 5 bases and J by 0 bases, with 8 bases between them. The germline gives CDR1 LNHNV, CDR2 YYDKDF (reference sequence).

This clone was counted only a few times. This chain joins TRBV6-1 and TRBJ2-6; D perhaps matches TRBD2 (5 bases). Trimming took off 6 bases at V and 2 bases at J, with 11 bases between the two ends. CDR1 and CDR2 from the germline V gene are MNHNS and SASEGT. This CDR3 is 15 amino acids long. The CDR3 reads CASRLEDAGANVLTF. CDR3 DNA: TGTGCCAGCAGACTAGAGGACGCTGGGGCCAACGTCCTGACTTTC.

The chain has TRBV6-1 and TRBJ1-4; D not certain. V lost 7 bases, J lost 4 bases, and 10 bases lay in between. The CDR3 has 13 amino acids. CDR1 MNHNS and CDR2 SASEGT come from the germline V gene. This chain's CDR3 is CASMLSGNEKLFF. Written as DNA, the CDR3 is TGTGCCAGCATGTTGTCGGGTAATGAAAAACTGTTTTTT.